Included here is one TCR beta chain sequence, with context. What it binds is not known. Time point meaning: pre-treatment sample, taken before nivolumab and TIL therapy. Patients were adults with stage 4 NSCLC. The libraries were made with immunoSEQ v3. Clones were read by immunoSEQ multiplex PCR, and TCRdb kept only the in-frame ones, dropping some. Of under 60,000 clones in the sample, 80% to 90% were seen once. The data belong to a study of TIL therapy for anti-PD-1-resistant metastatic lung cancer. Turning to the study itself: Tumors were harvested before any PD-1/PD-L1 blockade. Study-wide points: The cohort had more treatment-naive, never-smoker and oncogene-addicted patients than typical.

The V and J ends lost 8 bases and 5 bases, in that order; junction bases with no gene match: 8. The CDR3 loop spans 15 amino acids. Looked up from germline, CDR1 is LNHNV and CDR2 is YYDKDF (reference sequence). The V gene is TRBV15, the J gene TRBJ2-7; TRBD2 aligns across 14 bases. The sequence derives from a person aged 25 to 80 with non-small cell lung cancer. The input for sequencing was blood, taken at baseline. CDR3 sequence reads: CATSPQGLAGDEQYF. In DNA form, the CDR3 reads TGTGCCACCTCCCCCCAGGGACTAGCGGGGGACGAGCAGTACTTC. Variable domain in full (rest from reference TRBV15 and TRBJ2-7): DAMVIQNPRYQVTQFGKPVTLSCSQTLNHNVMYWYQQKSSQAPKLLFHYYDKDFNNEADTPDNFQSRRPNTSFCFLDIRSPGLGDTAMYLCATSPQGLAGDEQYFGPGTRLTVT.